A selection of T cell receptor beta chains follows, all from one sample in a study of OX40 agonist ivuxolimab in advanced cancers. TCRdb keeps only in-frame clones here, not all; method: immunoSEQ multiplex PCR. This sample carries fewer than 100,000 clones, approximately 88% of them seen once, and the ten largest clones take over 0.4%. The specimen was CD4+ or CD8+ T cells sorted from blood, collected in a trial of the OX40 agonist ivuxolimab. Receptors originate from an adult with an advanced solid tumor such as melanoma, head and neck, liver or kidney cancer. Both conserved end residues are part of each CDR3. Each record gives: V gene, CDR3 protein.

V gene: TRBV7-2
CDR3 protein: CASSLTGQTYEQYF

V gene: TRBV27
CDR3 protein: CASRRTGDYEQYF

V gene: TRBV7-9
CDR3 protein: CASSPPGGRNIQYF

V gene: TRBV6-6
CDR3 protein: CASSSTSGNTIYF

V gene: TRBV5-1
CDR3 protein: CASSFGTSANEKLFF

V gene: TRBV21-1
CDR3 protein: CASSKGMDRGVYGYTF

V gene: TRBV29-1
CDR3 protein: CSVGSYSYEQYF

V gene: TRBV7-3
CDR3 protein: CASSPRENTEAFF

V gene: TRBV5-1
CDR3 protein: CASSLDSANEKLFF

V gene: TRBV6-6
CDR3 protein: CATTGRTDGTGELFF

V gene: TRBV9
CDR3 protein: CASSPDPGQGSETQYF

V gene: TRBV7-9
CDR3 protein: CASSPLGGGTDTQYF

V gene: TRBV2
CDR3 protein: CANQRQGVGETQYF

V gene: TRBV6-5
CDR3 protein: CASSYSQGNEKLFF

V gene: TRBV6-1
CDR3 protein: CASIRKVGGLQQYF

V gene: TRBV5-1
CDR3 protein: CASSFGQMNTEAFF

V gene: TRBV19
CDR3 protein: CASSLRVTYEQYF

V gene: TRBV5-5
CDR3 protein: CASTQGTGSYEQYF

V gene: TRBV27
CDR3 protein: CASRPVPSTNEKLFF

V gene: TRBV11-2
CDR3 protein: CASSLRGSTDTQYF

V gene: TRBV4-3
CDR3 protein: CASSPKAGGTDTQYF

V gene: TRBV18
CDR3 protein: CASSPPARRQGSIGELFF

V gene: TRBV6-1
CDR3 protein: CASTSGLLRELFF

V gene: TRBV7-2
CDR3 protein: CASSFRGYGEAFF

V gene: TRBV6-6
CDR3 protein: CASSYSRDPETQYF

V gene: TRBV5-1
CDR3 protein: CASSFDGTYEQYF

V gene: TRBV5-1
CDR3 protein: CASSVVGNRQGHGYTF

V gene: TRBV10-3
CDR3 protein: CAISETAGDGYTF

V gene: TRBV19
CDR3 protein: CASSIVGMYPNEQFF

V gene: TRBV10-3
CDR3 protein: CAISDLRAETQYF

V gene: TRBV14
CDR3 protein: CASSQGQGGYGYTF

V gene: TRBV7-9
CDR3 protein: CASSLEGEAFF

V gene: TRBV6-5
CDR3 protein: CASRGQGFYQPQHF

V gene: TRBV15
CDR3 protein: CATSGYNEQFF

V gene: TRBV7-8
CDR3 protein: CASSLRRWPPYEQYF

V gene: TRBV6-1
CDR3 protein: CASTILRAGTEAFF

V gene: TRBV7-6
CDR3 protein: CASSRGAFRSPLAKNIQYF

V gene: TRBV18
CDR3 protein: CASSGDRGNTIYF

V gene: TRBV4-2
CDR3 protein: CASSQGSDPRNEQFF

V gene: TRBV19
CDR3 protein: CASSRGQKDTEAFF

V gene: TRBV5-1
CDR3 protein: CASSLAIHTEAFF